This paragraph reports one T cell receptor (beta chain). Germline trimming cut 2 bases from V and 4 bases from J; bases unmatched to any gene: 9. Germline CDR1 is SGHRS and CDR2 is YFSETQ. The CDR3 length is 16 residues. These data are taken from a study of blood T cells in healthy people across ages. The use of a sample-barcoded 5' primer and a J-beta primer mix characterized a second PCR of roughly 6 to 11 cycles. TCRdb analysed the 5' RACE reads with MiXCR anew, one entry per CDR3 protein. The sample carries fewer than 900,000 distinct CDR3 sequences, roughly 40% recorded once. V gene TRBV5-1 combines with J gene TRBJ2-3; 8 bases are a match to TRBD2. The specimen sequenced was blood. The TCR was taken from a man between 18 and 35 years old in good health. CDR3 bases: TGCGCCAGCAGCTTTGGTGGGACTAGTCGGGCAGATACGCAGTATTTT. This gives the protein CASSFGGTSRADTQYF.